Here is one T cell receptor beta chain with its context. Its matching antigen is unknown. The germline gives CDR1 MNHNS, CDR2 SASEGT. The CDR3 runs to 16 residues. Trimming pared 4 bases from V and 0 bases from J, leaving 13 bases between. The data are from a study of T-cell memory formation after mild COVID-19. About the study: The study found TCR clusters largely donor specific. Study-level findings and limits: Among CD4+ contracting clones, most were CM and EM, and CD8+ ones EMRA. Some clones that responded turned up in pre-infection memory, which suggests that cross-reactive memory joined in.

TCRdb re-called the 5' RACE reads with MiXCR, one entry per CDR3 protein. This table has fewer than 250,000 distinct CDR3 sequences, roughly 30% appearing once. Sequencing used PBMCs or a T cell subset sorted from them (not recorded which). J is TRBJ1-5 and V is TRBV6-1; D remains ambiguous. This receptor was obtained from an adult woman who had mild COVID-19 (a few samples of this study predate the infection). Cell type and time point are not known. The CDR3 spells CASSVSSGVSNQPQHF. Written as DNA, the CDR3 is TGTGCCAGCAGTGTGTCCAGTGGGGTTAGCAATCAGCCCCAGCATTTT.